This T cell receptor beta chain was observed in a study of blood T cell repertoires in COVID-19. The overall study: Nucleic acid was either cDNA or gDNA, and it came from T cells, B-cell-depleted T cells, or PBMCs.

Profiling relied on immunoSEQ multiplex PCR, and the TCRdb table lists in-frame clones only, not all of them. Among 90,000 to 120,000 clones listed, 65% to 75% were seen once. Germline assignment: CDR1 SQVTM and CDR2 ANQGSEA. Deletions cut 7 bases from V and 5 bases from J, with 16 bases between. The CDR3 runs to 13 residues. The specimen was peripheral blood. The sequence came from a man of 80 years or more with acute or convalescent COVID-19. This chain joins TRBV29-1 and TRBJ2-3, with D maybe TRBD1 (5 bases). CDR3 region: CSARAGWEDTQYF. The CDR3 DNA is TGCAGCGCCAGAGCAGGGTGGGAAGATACGCAGTATTTT.